These 7 T cell receptor beta chains were sequenced from one sample in a study of blood T cells in healthy people across ages (dated by TCRdb to between 2014 and 2016). Library prep was done by 5' RACE. Sequencing instrument: Illumina HiSeq 2500. The second PCR ran for roughly 7 to 11 cycles and used a J-beta primer mix along with a sample-barcoded 5' primer. The public reads were run again by TCRdb, first through fastp at Q25 and then through MiXCR, and only productive beta chains were kept. Identical CDR3 proteins give one entry, which carries the most common genes and DNA. This sample holds approximately 960,000 distinct CDR3 sequences; 25% to 30% were observed only once. Of the sample, 10% falls within the top ten clones. The same sample was also studied in work on T cells of mothers and their children.

Material for sequencing was blood. The source is a woman between 35 and 50 years old in good health.

The CDR3 DNA is TGCAGTGTAATCAGCGTCCCGTGGGGCAGTGAGCAGTTCTTC. This gives the protein CSVISVPWGSEQFF. The chain uses TRBV20-1 and TRBJ2-1; D is perhaps TRBD1 (5 bases). Germline V gene lookup returns CDR1 DFQATT and CDR2 SNEGSKA (reference sequence). This CDR3 has 14 amino acids. Trimming removed 7 bases from V and 9 bases from J, with 22 bases in between.

This clonotype has at least ten counts. This chain links TRBV4-3 with TRBJ2-7, with D maybe TRBD2 (6 bases). V gave up 0 bases and J gave up 2 bases, with 11 bases separating them. Germline assignment: CDR1 LGHNA and CDR2 YSLEER. This CDR3 is built from 15 residues. The CDR3 region is CASSQDLGRPYEQYF. In DNA, the CDR3 is TGCGCCAGCAGCCAAGATCTCGGGAGACCCTACGAGCAGTACTTC.

This clonotype was observed at least ten times. V is TRBV7-2 and J is TRBJ2-7; D is perhaps TRBD1 or TRBD2 (5 bases each). The V gene's germline CDR1 is SGHTA and CDR2 FQGNSA. Trimming removed 1 base from V and 6 bases from J, with 10 bases in between. This CDR3 comprises 13 residues. CDR3 residues: CASSLVTGREQYF. CDR3 DNA sequence: TGTGCCAGCAGCTTAGTCACGGGGCGCGAGCAGTACTTC.

This clonotype has just a few counts. The chain combines TRBV21-1 with TRBJ2-4; TRBD1, the D gene given by the table, was not confirmed from the DNA. TRBV21-1 is designated a pseudogene. This CDR3 spans 16 amino acids. This chain's CDR3 is CASSKVEGRSENIQYF. CDR3 sequence (DNA): TGTGCCAGCAGCAAAGTGGAGGGGCGAAGCGAAAACATTCAGTACTTC.

This clonotype was counted ten times or more. J is TRBJ2-7 and V is TRBV5-1; no reliable D call. Trimming cost V 1 base and J 3 bases, with 14 bases left between them. CDR1 is SGHRS, CDR2 YFSETQ, per germline. There are 15 residues in the CDR3. In DNA, the CDR3 is TGCGCCAGCAGCTTGTTAGATCCGGGCAGCTACGAGCAGTACTTC. Its translation is CASSLLDPGSYEQYF.

The chain has TRBV7-6 and TRBJ2-1; 13 positions agree with TRBD2. J was trimmed by 8 bases and V by 0 bases; bases with no gene match: 4. This CDR3 has 16 amino acids. Germline CDR1 is SGHVS and CDR2 is FNYEAQ. Here the CDR3 reads CASSLAITSGGDEQFF. CDR3 DNA: TGTGCCAGCAGCTTAGCGATAACTAGCGGGGGGGATGAGCAGTTCTTC.

A remark on this clonotype: At one end, the junction sequence differs from germline, possibly due to a read error. This sequence joins TRBV5-5 and TRBJ2-1, with a tentative D call TRBD1 (5 bases). The CDR3 has 13 amino acids. Germline V gene lookup returns CDR1 SGHKS and CDR2 YYEKEE (reference sequence). The CDR3, as DNA: TGTGCCAGCAGCTTGACAGGCAGCAATGGGCAGTTCTTC. The encoded protein is CASSLTGSNGQFF.